These 24 T cell receptor beta chains originate from one sample sequenced in a study of a mutant IDH1 vaccine in newly diagnosed glioma (dated by TCRdb to about 2021). These receptors have no identified antigens. Library preparation used the immunoSEQ multiplex PCR assay. The clones in this table, taken by TCRdb from immuneACCESS, are in-frame only. Not every clone is retained; where verified, under half of the shortfall comes from an unresolved V gene, and the cause of the rest is unknown. This sample has tens of thousands of clones in its table, and roughly 80% of those were observed once. The ten largest clones capture approximately 4.1% of the sample. Interpreted using the paper, the time point label stands for: week 35, safety follow-up. Every vaccine dose consisted of 300 ug of a 20-mer mutant IDH1 peptide in Montanide, administered subcutaneously together with topical imiquimod. The source material was PBMCs, sampled from a glioma patient whose treatment included an IDH1 peptide vaccine. The receptors stem from a man aged 25 to 40 with glioma.

The chain joins TRBV5-1 to TRBJ2-2; perhaps TRBD1 as D (6 bases). This CDR3 is built from 17 residues. The germline V gene has CDR1 SGHRS and CDR2 YFSETQ. The germline V and J ends were trimmed by 2 bases and 2 bases, with 16 bases remaining between them. CDR3 sequence reads: CASSFTGTNPNTGELFF. The CDR3, as DNA: TGCGCCAGCAGCTTTACCGGGACAAACCCTAACACCGGGGAGCTGTTTTTT.

This sequence joins TRBV28 and TRBJ1-5, with TRBD1 matching 10 bases. CDR1 and CDR2 (germline): MDHEN, SYDVKM. With V trimmed by 6 bases and J by 4 bases, 6 bases remained unmatched. This CDR3 spans 15 amino acids. CDR3 loop: CASRSGTGANQPQHF. DNA of the CDR3: TGTGCCAGCAGATCCGGGACAGGGGCTAATCAGCCCCAGCATTTT.

V is TRBV18 and J is TRBJ2-7, with a tentative D call TRBD1 (6 bases). The CDR3 consists of 13 residues. Deletions cut 2 bases from V and 7 bases from J, with 12 bases between. The germline CDR1 and CDR2 sequences are KGHSH and LQKENI. The CDR3 here is CASSPTGRLEQYF. The CDR3 bases are TGTGCCAGCTCACCAACAGGGAGATTAGAGCAGTACTTC.

The chain combines TRBV7-8 with TRBJ1-4; 8 bases line up with TRBD1. The CDR3 covers 18 residues. V was clipped by 1 base and J by 7 bases; unmatched bases: 14. Per germline, CDR1 SGHVS and CDR2 FQNEAQ. CDR3 sequence reads: CASSLGLFNTGGGEKLFF. The CDR3 bases are TGTGCCAGCAGCTTAGGTCTATTTAATACAGGGGGAGGTGAAAAACTGTTTTTT.

The V gene is TRBV4-1, the J gene TRBJ2-1; TRBD1 aligns across 11 bases. There are 18 residues in the CDR3. Germline CDR1 MGHRA, CDR2 YSYEKL. The J segment lost 2 bases and the V segment lost 1 base, leaving 7 bases of the junction unmatched. The CDR3 coding sequence is TGCGCCAGCAGCCAAGTGGGGATGGGACAGGGGGCCTACAATGAGCAGTTCTTC. Protein sequence: CASSQVGMGQGAYNEQFF.

The rearrangement uses TRBV6-6 and TRBJ1-2; 7 positions agree with TRBD1. Germline values: CDR1 MNHNY, CDR2 SVGAGI (reference sequence). The CDR3 loop spans 14 amino acids. Trimming at V came to 5 bases and at J to 5 bases, leaving 8 bases not matched to a gene. The CDR3 DNA is TGTGCCAGCAGTACCCGGGACAGTCCTTATGGCTACACCTTC. As protein: CASSTRDSPYGYTF.

This clone is a singleton in its sample. The gene calls are TRBV10-3 and TRBJ2-5; maybe TRBD2 (5 bases). Germline loops: CDR1 ENHRY, CDR2 SYGVKD. The CDR3 has 13 amino acids. The germline V and J ends were trimmed by 6 bases and 1 base, with 9 bases remaining between them. The CDR3 region has the DNA TGTGCCATCAGGGACTCTCTCCAAGAGACCCAGTACTTC. This translates into CAIRDSLQETQYF.

The chain links TRBV6-1 to TRBJ2-5; D ambiguous. V shed 1 base and J shed 7 bases, with 13 bases lying between them. The CDR3 is made up of 14 amino acids. Germline V gene lookup returns CDR1 MNHNS and CDR2 SASEGT. The CDR3 sequence is CASSEGAAPRTQYF. The DNA of the CDR3 is TGTGCCAGCAGTGAAGGGGCAGCCCCTAGGACCCAGTACTTC.

The V gene is TRBV5-4, the J gene TRBJ1-1; D might be TRBD1 (6 bases). CDR1 is SGHNT and CDR2 is YYREEE in the germline V gene (reference sequence). Trimming took off 2 bases at V and 4 bases at J, with 15 bases between the two ends. The CDR3 is 15 amino acids. CDR3 coding DNA: TGTGCCAGCAGCTTTAGGCAGGGGAGGGCCACTGAAGCTTTCTTT. Its protein is CASSFRQGRATEAFF.

This chain joins TRBV29-1 and TRBJ2-2; TRBD1 agrees at 10 bases. V shed 7 bases and J 4 bases; nucleotides not matched to a gene: 6. Germline CDR1 and CDR2: SQVTM and ANQGSEA. This CDR3 has 14 amino acids. In DNA, the CDR3 is TGCAGCGCTAAGGGACAGGGGACCACCGGGGAGCTGTTTTTT. This sequence encodes CSAKGQGTTGELFF.

The J gene is TRBJ2-7, the V gene TRBV28; D may be TRBD2 (6 bases). Germline V lookup: CDR1 MDHEN, CDR2 SYDVKM. V was cut by 0 bases and J by 5 bases, with 17 bases left in between. This CDR3 comprises 16 residues. CDR3 DNA: TGTGCCAGCAGTTTATGGCCGGCGGGGCCTAAGAACGAGCAGTACTTC. Its translation: CASSLWPAGPKNEQYF. Combining the CDR3 with reference TRBV28 and TRBJ2-7 gives the whole variable domain DVKVTQSSRYLVKRTGEKVFLECVQDMDHENMFWYRQDPGLGLRLIYFSYDVKMKEKGDIPEGYSVSREKKERFSLILESASTNQTSMYLCASSLWPAGPKNEQYFGPGTRLTVT.

The genes are TRBV5-6 and TRBJ2-3; D not resolved. The V gene's germline CDR1 is SGHDT and CDR2 YYEEEE. V was clipped by 6 bases and J by 6 bases, with 11 bases between them. The CDR3 contains 12 residues. CDR3 region: CASTHLGDTQYF. The CDR3, as DNA: TGTGCCAGCACCCACCTTGGGGATACGCAGTATTTT.

The CDR3 sequence is CASSYSQEGGSPLHF. The CDR3 DNA follows: TGTGCCAGCAGTTACTCCCAGGAGGGGGGTTCACCCCTCCACTTT. The gene calls are TRBV6-5 and TRBJ1-6, with a weak D call TRBD1 (6 bases). The V end lost 0 bases, the J end lost 9 bases, and 12 bases lay between the germline ends. Germline V CDR1 and CDR2: MNHEY, SVGAGI. The CDR3 is 15 amino acids.

The rearrangement joins TRBV19 to TRBJ1-1; no firm D call. V was shortened by 3 bases and J by 1 base, with 9 bases between the two germline ends. This CDR3 has 14 amino acids. From germline, CDR1 is LNHDA and CDR2 SQIVND (reference sequence). The CDR3 DNA sequence: TGTGCCAGTAGTATCAACAGCCAGAACACTGAAGCTTTCTTT. Translated, it gives CASSINSQNTEAFF.

This clone was seen a handful of times. The CDR3 DNA is TGTGCCAGCAGCGCCTCCGGACAGGGTGGATCACCCCTCCACTTT. Translated: CASSASGQGGSPLHF. The gene calls are TRBV13 and TRBJ1-6; 8 bases are shared with TRBD1. CDR3 length equals 15 residues. Trimming took 5 bases from V and 10 from J; bases not matched to a gene: 10. Germline CDR1 PRHDT, CDR2 FYEKMQ (reference sequence).

The genes are TRBV2 and TRBJ2-7; D ambiguous. Germline-derived CDR1 and CDR2 are SNHLY and FYNNEI. V dropped 8 bases and J dropped 6 bases, with 5 bases sitting between them. The CDR3 has 9 residues. CDR3 sequence (DNA): TGTGCCAGCGGAGTCGAGCAGTACTTC. It translates to CASGVEQYF.

This chain joins TRBV27 and TRBJ1-5; D is unclear. The germline V gene has CDR1 MNHEY and CDR2 SMNVEV (reference sequence). V was clipped by 4 bases and J by 0 bases, with 7 bases between them. CDR3 length: 14 residues. The CDR3 loop is CASSSPHSNQPQHF. CDR3 DNA: TGTGCCAGCAGTTCACCCCATAGCAATCAGCCCCAGCATTTT.

The rearrangement joins TRBV5-5 to TRBJ1-2; tentative D call: TRBD1 (6 bases). The CDR3 runs to 14 residues. Germline values: CDR1 SGHKS, CDR2 YYEKEE (reference sequence). The germline V and J ends were trimmed by 4 bases and 0 bases, with 10 bases remaining between them. CDR3 protein: CASSVGQANYGYTF. The CDR3 DNA is TGTGCCAGCAGCGTGGGACAAGCTAACTATGGCTACACCTTC.

This chain connects TRBV28 to TRBJ1-1; 7 bases fit TRBD1. Per germline, CDR1 MDHEN and CDR2 SYDVKM. CDR3 length: 14 residues. Losses at the gene ends were 2 bases for V and 8 bases for J; bases not matched to a gene: 8. The CDR3 DNA is TGTGCCAGCAGTTTACCGGCAGGGGGACCAGAAGCTTTCTTT. Translated, it gives CASSLPAGGPEAFF.

The chain uses TRBV27 and TRBJ1-2, with 7 nucleotides matching TRBD1. V shed 8 bases and J 5 bases; nucleotides not matched to a gene: 14. The CDR3 extends over 15 amino acids. Germline V gene lookup returns CDR1 MNHEY and CDR2 SMNVEV (reference sequence). DNA for the CDR3: TGTGCCAGCTTTGGGGCAAAGGGACAGCTTTATGGCTACACCTTC. Protein: CASFGAKGQLYGYTF.

Only one count was recorded for this clone. CDR3 amino acids: CASSLRQGNTGELFF. The CDR3 DNA sequence: TGTGCCAGCTCACTAAGACAGGGGAACACCGGGGAGCTGTTTTTT. The genes are TRBV18 and TRBJ2-2; 7 bases are a match to TRBD1. The germline V gene encodes CDR1 KGHSH and CDR2 LQKENI. This CDR3 has 15 residues. With 4 bases clipped from V and 1 base from J, the junction kept 3 bases outside the gene matches.

J is TRBJ2-5 and V is TRBV6-1, with D unresolved. CDR3 size: 14 residues. Germline V gene lookup returns CDR1 MNHNS and CDR2 SASEGT. Trimming stripped 1 base from V and 2 bases from J, with 8 bases between. CDR3 DNA: TGTGCCAGCAGTGAAGGGGCAGGACAAGAGACCCAGTACTTC. This sequence encodes CASSEGAGQETQYF.

The chain recombines TRBV6-6 with TRBJ1-6, with a tentative D call TRBD1 (5 bases). Per germline, CDR1 MNHNY and CDR2 SVGAGI (reference sequence). The V end lost 4 bases, the J end lost 9 bases, and 7 bases lay between the germline ends. This CDR3 region has 12 residues. The CDR3 loop reads CASSFRVSPLHF. The DNA of the CDR3 is TGTGCCAGCAGTTTCAGGGTTTCACCCCTCCACTTT.

The J gene is TRBJ2-1, the V gene TRBV28; 10 bases match TRBD2. CDR3 size: 17 residues. Germline assignment: CDR1 MDHEN and CDR2 SYDVKM. With V trimmed by 6 bases and J by 6 bases, 14 bases remained unmatched. The CDR3 DNA reads TGTGCCAGCAGATTAATGATTAGCGGGGGGTACCCCAATGAGCAGTTCTTC. Encoded protein: CASRLMISGGYPNEQFF.